This passage covers 2 T cell receptor beta chains from one sample sequenced in a study of T cell changes during pregnancy in multiple sclerosis. TCRdb's table, derived via immunoSEQ multiplex PCR, lists solely in-frame clones and lacks some. Here the sample spans 40,000 to 60,000 clones, approximately 93% being singletons. The specimen was CD4+ T cells from peripheral blood mononuclear cells, collected in the first trimester of pregnancy. These receptors were obtained from a female donor with multiple sclerosis, enrolled in a pregnancy study.

V and J are TRBV27 and TRBJ1-1; 7 bases map to TRBD1. Per germline, CDR1 MNHEY and CDR2 SMNVEV (reference sequence). The CDR3 runs to 13 residues. The V gene end was trimmed by 6 bases and the J gene end by 6 bases; junction bases not matched to a gene: 7. The CDR3 bases are TGTGCCAGCAGAGTGACAGGGCAACCTGAAGCTTTCTTT. Translated, it gives CASRVTGQPEAFF.

The chain recombines TRBV9 with TRBJ1-6; a possible D gene is TRBD1 (5 bases). The CDR3 runs to 15 residues. V dropped 2 bases and J dropped 3 bases, with 9 bases sitting between them. The germline gives CDR1 SGDLS, CDR2 YYNGEE. CDR3 nucleotide sequence: TGTGCCAGCAGCGTTGGACAACTCTATAATTCACCCCTCCACTTT. Protein product: CASSVGQLYNSPLHF.